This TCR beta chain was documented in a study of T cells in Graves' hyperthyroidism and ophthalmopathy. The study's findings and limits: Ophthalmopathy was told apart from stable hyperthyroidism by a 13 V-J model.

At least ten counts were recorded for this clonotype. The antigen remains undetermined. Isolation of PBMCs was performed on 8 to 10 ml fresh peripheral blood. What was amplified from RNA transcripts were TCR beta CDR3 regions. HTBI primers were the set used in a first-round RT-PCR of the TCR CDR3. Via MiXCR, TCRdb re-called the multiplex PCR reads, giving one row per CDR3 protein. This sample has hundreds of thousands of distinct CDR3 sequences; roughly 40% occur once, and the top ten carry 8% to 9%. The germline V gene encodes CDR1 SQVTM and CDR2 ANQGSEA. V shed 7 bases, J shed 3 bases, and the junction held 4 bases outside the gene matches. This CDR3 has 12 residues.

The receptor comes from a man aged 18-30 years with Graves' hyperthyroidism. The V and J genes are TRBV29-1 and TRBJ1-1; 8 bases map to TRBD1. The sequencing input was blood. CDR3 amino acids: CSARTGYTEAFF. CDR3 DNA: TGCAGCGCTCGGACAGGGTACACTGAAGCTTTCTTT.